The 22 T cell receptor beta chains below were found in one sample sequenced in a study of blood T cell repertoires in COVID-19. The table came from immunoSEQ multiplex PCR; TCRdb's copy has only in-frame clones and leaves some out. Of about 59,000 clones in the sample, roughly nine tenths were seen once. The specimen sequenced was peripheral blood. The receptors originated from a man older than 75 in a cohort sampled during active COVID-19.

V gene TRBV5-4 combines with J gene TRBJ2-5; D remains ambiguous. Germline V gene lookup returns CDR1 SGHNT and CDR2 YYREEE (reference sequence). The CDR3 consists of 14 residues. The ends were cut back, 4 bases at V and 0 bases at J, with 10 bases in the middle. DNA for the CDR3: TGTGCCAGCAGCGGAAGACATAACCAAGAGACCCAGTACTTC. Its translation: CASSGRHNQETQYF.

This chain joins TRBV7-9 and TRBJ2-1, with 12 bases matching TRBD2. This CDR3 has 17 amino acids. The germline V gene encodes CDR1 SEHNR and CDR2 FQNEAQ (reference sequence). The J segment lost 6 bases and the V segment lost 5 bases, leaving 11 bases of the junction unmatched. The CDR3 sequence: CASSPTPGLAGFNEQFF. The CDR3 coding sequence is TGTGCCAGCAGCCCCACCCCTGGACTAGCGGGGTTCAATGAGCAGTTCTTC.

This chain uses TRBV7-2 with TRBJ2-1; 10 bases are a match to TRBD2. The ends lost 0 bases at V and 4 bases at J; junction bases unmatched: 3. The CDR3 has 16 amino acids. CDR1 is SGHTA, CDR2 FQGNSA, per germline. CDR3 residues: CASSLAGTSAYNEQFF. CDR3 nucleotide sequence: TGTGCCAGCAGCTTAGCCGGGACTAGCGCATACAATGAGCAGTTCTTC.

The J gene is TRBJ1-3, the V gene TRBV9; 7 nucleotides line up with TRBD1. This CDR3 contains 15 residues. Germline CDR1 reads SGDLS; CDR2 reads YYNGEE. J gave up 4 bases and V 4 bases, and 8 bases lay outside the gene matches. The CDR3 spells CASSIQGNPGNTIYF. CDR3 coding DNA: TGTGCCAGCAGCATACAGGGGAACCCCGGAAACACCATATATTTT. Drawing the rest from reference TRBV9 and TRBJ1-3, the complete variable domain is DSGVTQTPKHLITATGQRVTLRCSPRSGDLSVYWYQQSLDQGLQFLIQYYNGEERAKGNILERFSAQQFPDLHSELNLSSLELGDSALYFCASSIQGNPGNTIYFGEGSWLTVV.

V is TRBV6-2 or TRBV6-3 and J is TRBJ2-3, with 15 bases aligning to TRBD2. Trimming at V came to 5 bases and at J to 5 bases, leaving 5 bases not matched to a gene. CDR3 length: 16 residues. Germline V gene sequence: CDR1 MNHEY, CDR2 SVGEGT. The CDR3 DNA reads TGTGCCAGCAGTAGGACTAGCGGGGGGGTCGAAGATACGCAGTATTTT. Translating gives CASSRTSGGVEDTQYF.

The gene calls are TRBV19 and TRBJ1-4; weak D call: TRBD1 (6 bases). This CDR3 comprises 14 residues. Germline CDR1 and CDR2: LNHDA and SQIVND (reference sequence). Trimming stripped 3 bases from V and 7 bases from J, with 12 bases between. CDR3 sequence: CASSIGQRSEKLFF. In nucleotides, the CDR3 is TGTGCCAGTAGTATTGGACAGAGAAGTGAAAAACTGTTTTTT.

The V gene is TRBV18, the J gene TRBJ2-7, with D tentatively TRBD2 (5 bases). CDR1 is KGHSH and CDR2 is LQKENI in the germline V gene. The V end lost 2 bases, the J end lost 2 bases, and 7 bases lay between the germline ends. This CDR3 has 13 residues. CDR3 in DNA: TGTGCCAGCTCACCATCGGGAACCTACGAGCAGTACTTC. This translates into CASSPSGTYEQYF. The entire variable domain, with the rest obtained from reference TRBV18 and TRBJ2-7, is as follows: NAGVMQNPRHLVRRRGQEARLRCSPMKGHSHVYWYRQLPEEGLKFMVYLQKENIIDESGMPKERFSAEFPKEGPSILRIQQVVRGDSAAYFCASSPSGTYEQYFGPGTRLTVT.

The V gene is TRBV21-1, the J gene TRBJ2-7; TRBD2, the table's D call, lacks a check against the DNA. TRBV21-1 constitutes a pseudogene. This CDR3 is 19 amino acids long. The chain's CDR3 is CASSKVVRGRLEFKSEQYF. DNA for the CDR3: TGTGCCAGCAGCAAAGTGGTGCGGGGCAGGCTAGAGTTCAAAAGCGAGCAGTACTTC.

The V gene is TRBV4-1, the J gene TRBJ1-1; 10 positions agree with TRBD1. The V gene end was trimmed by 3 bases and the J gene end by 0 bases; junction bases not matched to a gene: 4. The CDR3 has 16 amino acids. Germline V gene lookup returns CDR1 MGHRA and CDR2 YSYEKL. DNA for the CDR3: TGCGCCAGCAGCCAGAACGGACAGGGGGTGAACACTGAAGCTTTCTTT. Translation gives CASSQNGQGVNTEAFF.

The CDR3 loop is CATSDHTLAGDTQYF. DNA of the CDR3: TGTGCCACCAGTGATCATACCTTAGCGGGAGATACGCAGTATTTT. The J gene is TRBJ2-3, the V gene TRBV24-1; 7 nucleotides line up with TRBD2. This CDR3 contains 15 residues. The V gene end was trimmed by 3 bases and the J gene end by 5 bases; junction bases not matched to a gene: 7. Per germline, CDR1 KGHDR and CDR2 SFDVKD.

In its sample, this clone was seen once. V gene TRBV4-2 combines with J gene TRBJ2-1; 10 nucleotides align to TRBD2. The V gene end was trimmed by 4 bases and the J gene end by 3 bases; junction bases not matched to a gene: 6. The CDR3 is 16 amino acids. Germline V CDR1 and CDR2: LGHNA, YNFKEQ. The CDR3 DNA sequence: TGTGCCAGCAGCCCAAGGACTAGCGGATTCTACAATGAGCAGTTCTTC. Encoded protein: CASSPRTSGFYNEQFF.

CDR3 in DNA: TGTGCCAGCAGCTTAATCGGGTCGGGATCCGGAGATACGCAGTATTTT. This gives the protein CASSLIGSGSGDTQYF. This rearrangement joins TRBV7-3 to TRBJ2-3, with D perhaps TRBD2 (5 bases). The ends were cut back, 1 base at V and 5 bases at J, with 16 bases in the middle. CDR3 length: 16 amino acids. Germline V lookup: CDR1 SGHTA, CDR2 FQGTGA.

The chain has TRBV12-3 or TRBV12-4 and TRBJ2-7; D gene unclear. Trimming pared 6 bases from V and 4 bases from J, leaving 13 bases between. The CDR3 has 13 amino acids. In DNA, the CDR3 is TGTGCCAGCAGCCCACAACAGTTTTACGAGCAGTACTTC. It encodes CASSPQQFYEQYF.

This clone turned up a few times. V is TRBV3-1 (or the pseudogene TRBV3-2) and J is TRBJ2-3; tentatively, D is TRBD2 (6 bases). The germline gives CDR1 LGHDT, CDR2 YNNKEL (reference sequence). V was trimmed by 1 base and J by 11 bases, leaving 10 bases between them. The CDR3 is 12 residues long. The CDR3 reads CASSQGGLGQYF. DNA of the CDR3: TGTGCCAGCAGCCAAGGGGGACTCGGGCAGTATTTT.

This clone was seen once. V and J are TRBV24-1 and TRBJ2-1; no definite D call. Germline V CDR1 and CDR2: KGHDR, SFDVKD. The CDR3 has 12 residues. Trimming pared 1 base from V and 6 bases from J, leaving 3 bases between. The CDR3 loop is CATSDFRNEQFF. CDR3 nucleotide sequence: TGTGCCACCAGTGATTTCCGCAATGAGCAGTTCTTC.

V and J are TRBV12-5 and TRBJ2-5, with 10 bases identical to TRBD2. CDR1 LGHNT and CDR2 FRNRAP come from the germline V gene. This CDR3 comprises 16 residues. The junction had 4 bases not matched to a gene; V was cut back by 1 base and J by 2 bases. The CDR3 region has the DNA TGTGCTAGTGGTTTGGGACTAGCGGGTCTTCAAGAGACCCAGTACTTC. Amino acid sequence: CASGLGLAGLQETQYF.

This chain connects TRBV3-1 (or the pseudogene TRBV3-2) to TRBJ2-1; 9 bases fit TRBD2. The germline gives CDR1 LGHDT, CDR2 YNNKEL (reference sequence). Unmatched junction bases numbered 2, after V lost 4 bases and J lost 4 bases. CDR3 size: 14 residues. CDR3 protein: CASSLLAGYNEQFF. The CDR3, as DNA: TGTGCCAGCAGCCTTCTAGCGGGATACAATGAGCAGTTCTTC.

The chain is built from TRBV6-1 and TRBJ1-1; 8 nucleotides match TRBD1. The CDR3 contains 15 residues. V lost 1 base and J lost 4; bases outside the gene matches: 5. Germline values: CDR1 MNHNS, CDR2 SASEGT. CDR3 amino acids: CASSEGTGIGTEAFF. CDR3 DNA: TGTGCCAGCAGTGAAGGGACAGGGATTGGCACTGAAGCTTTCTTT.

The chain has TRBV7-8 and TRBJ2-3; 7 nucleotides line up with TRBD2. Unmatched junction bases numbered 6, after V lost 4 bases and J lost 5 bases. In germline, CDR1 is SGHVS, CDR2 FQNEAQ. The CDR3 has 14 residues. CDR3 sequence reads: CASSSRTSGDTQYF. CDR3 sequence (DNA): TGTGCCAGCAGCTCCCGGACTAGTGGAGATACGCAGTATTTT.

In regard to this clone: An end of the junction differs from the germline gene, which may be a read error. The chain recombines TRBV7-7 with TRBJ2-5; D possibly corresponds to TRBD1 (6 bases). In germline, CDR1 is SSHAT, CDR2 FNYEAQ (reference sequence). The CDR3 totals 15 residues. As DNA, the CDR3 is TGTGCTAGCAGCTCAAGGGCAGGGGAGCTCGGGACCCAGTACTTC. It translates to CASSSRAGELGTQYF.

This clone occurred once. The chain has TRBV5-4 and TRBJ2-1; 13 bases align to TRBD2. Germline V gene data show CDR1 as SGHNT and CDR2 as YYREEE (reference sequence). This CDR3 has 17 amino acids. Unmatched junction bases numbered 7, after V lost 4 bases and J lost 3 bases. The chain's CDR3 is CASSTGLAGAFYNEQFF. CDR3 coding DNA: TGTGCCAGCAGCACCGGACTAGCGGGGGCCTTCTACAATGAGCAGTTCTTC.

This chain links TRBV2 with TRBJ1-1, with D perhaps TRBD1 (5 bases). V dropped 4 bases and J dropped 4 bases, with 16 bases sitting between them. The germline V gene encodes CDR1 SNHLY and CDR2 FYNNEI. This CDR3 contains 15 residues. CDR3 in amino acids: CASSVSGGLGTEAFF. DNA for the CDR3: TGTGCCAGCAGTGTTTCGGGGGGGTTGGGCACTGAAGCTTTCTTT.